At least ten counts were recorded for the clone carrying this TCR beta chain. The antigen remains unidentified. V was pared by 6 bases and J by 8 bases, with 20 bases between. CDR1 and CDR2 from the germline V gene are SGHNT and YENEEA. This CDR3 is built from 15 residues. From RNA transcripts, TCR beta CDR3 regions were amplified. The TCR CDR3 was amplified in a first-round RT-PCR using the HTBI primer set. A single record per CDR3 protein comes from TCRdb applying MiXCR to the multiplex PCR reads. Of about 480,000 distinct CDR3 sequences listed, around 15% are singletons. Orbital computed tomography and thyroid ultrasound, together with serum TRAb and thyroxine and clinical symptoms, were used for diagnoses. This entry is derived from a study of T cells in Graves' hyperthyroidism and ophthalmopathy. Study-level background: At the time of initial diagnosis and before any treatment, peripheral blood was collected.

Overall study results and limits: Ophthalmopathy cases were set apart from stable hyperthyroidism by a 13 V-J model. Among clonotypes expanded in thyroid above 0.001, most were also found in blood.

Sequencing was done on a sample of blood. The sequence was collected from a woman aged 18-29 years with Graves' hyperthyroidism. The chain combines TRBV11-3 with TRBJ2-1; TRBD2 might be the D (5 bases). The CDR3 DNA follows: TGTGCCAGCAGTAGGAGGCGTGGGAGCTGGGATGAGCAGTTCTTC. Amino acid sequence: CASSRRRGSWDEQFF.